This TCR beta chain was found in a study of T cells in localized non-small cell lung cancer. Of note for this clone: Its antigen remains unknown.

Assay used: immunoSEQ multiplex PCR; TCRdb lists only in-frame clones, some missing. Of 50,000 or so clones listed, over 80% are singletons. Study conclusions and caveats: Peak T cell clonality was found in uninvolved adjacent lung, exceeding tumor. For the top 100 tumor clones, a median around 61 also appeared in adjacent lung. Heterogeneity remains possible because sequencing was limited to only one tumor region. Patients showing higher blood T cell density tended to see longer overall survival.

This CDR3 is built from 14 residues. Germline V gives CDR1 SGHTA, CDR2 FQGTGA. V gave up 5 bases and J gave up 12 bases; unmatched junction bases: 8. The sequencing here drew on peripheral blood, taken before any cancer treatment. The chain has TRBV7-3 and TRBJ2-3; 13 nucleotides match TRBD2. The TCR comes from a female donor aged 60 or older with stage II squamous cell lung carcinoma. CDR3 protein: CASSLGTSGTRQYF. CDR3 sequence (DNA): TGTGCCAGCAGCCTAGGGACTAGCGGGACCCGCCAGTATTTT.